This entry is about one T cell receptor beta chain. Its antigen target is currently unknown. No much larger clonotype is one base removed from it; base qualities were not supplied. The record originates from a study of T cell responses to AZD1222 COVID-19 vaccine (dated by TCRdb to the early 2020s). Study-wide context: AZD1222 recipients with second doses at about 4 weeks or about 12 weeks were pooled, because spike-specific TCR depth and breadth did not differ between schedules. A total of 230 to 250 trial participants underwent TCR sequencing, of whom some 210 received two doses of AZD1222 and roughly 25 received two doses of the MenACWY control vaccine. Trial participants were enrolled by age into subgroups of 18-55, 56-69 and 70-plus years, and around 150, 28 and 57 TCR-sequenced participants, respectively, were included in these subgroups. Study-wide conclusions, independent of this receptor: Participants were mostly white British, with more females than males. The authors suggested clonal diversity may have been underestimated. Reportedly, close to half of the unique spike-specific TCRs recognized epitopes lying outside the regions that are mutated in the B.1.351 and B.1.1.7 variants. After two AZD1222 doses, both the breadth and the depth of spike-specific TCRs were significantly higher than at day 0 and than in MenACWY recipients. Conclusions about previously exposed vaccinees are limited, since just five or six AZD1222 recipients were seropositive for SARS-CoV-2 at baseline. Because no day 14 peak-response samples were available, repertoires were characterized only after the peak T cell response. Vaccine-associated CD4 TCRs spanned the whole spike protein, with dominant responses in regions 160-218 and 743-854. The 56-69-year group was small, and its depth increase did not reach significance, likely because of low power.

The germline V gene (reference sequence) specifies LNHDA as CDR1 and SQIVND as CDR2. Spanning cysteine to phenylalanine, the CDR3 consists of 17 amino acids. The sequence is cut down to CDR3 DNA, 51 bases in frame from base 1. From V the trimming removes 5 bases and from J it removes 7 bases, while the gene matches leave 14 bases of the junction unaccounted for. The sample's time point label is to be understood as: baseline before first vaccination. Vaccinee samples were obtained from the UK trials COV001 and COV002, which included a single-blind randomized controlled phase 2/3 trial of AZD1222 (ChAdOx1 nCoV-19) in healthy adults. For TCRbeta chain sequencing, PBMC samples were collected from trial participants at day 0 and at day 28 after the second dose. The CDR3 regions of human TCRbeta chains were subjected to immunosequencing. In the paper's pipeline: Repertoire TCRs were matched against a reference library of SARS-CoV-2-specific TCRs generated with the MIRA antigen-specificity platform. Breadth was defined as the fraction of unique TCRs that were SARS-CoV-2-associated. Depth was defined as the fraction of total T cells that were SARS-CoV-2-associated. Using the MIRA data, each spike-specific TCR was assigned both to the spike region to which the TCR was reactive and to a CD4 or CD8 class. Log10-transformed breadth and depth values were compared by one-way ANOVA with Sidak's multiple comparisons tests. TCRdb limited this immuneACCESS table to in-frame rearrangements with V and J called. A share of clones is missing; checked studies link under half to unresolved V genes, and the rest is unexplained. For V, J and clone size, that table is used; D and trimming come from the DNA. The sample table shows more than 150,000 clones, and less than 95% are seen once. Together, the top ten hold 1.5% of the sample.

The receptor was isolated from an adult in good health. Sequencing was performed on peripheral blood, taken on day 0 of AZD1222 vaccination. The chain uses TRBV19 and TRBJ1-2, with 12 bases in between that match TRBD1. The CDR3 corresponds to CASSPSRGQGALSGYTF. At the DNA level, the sequence is TGTGCCAGTAGTCCATCGCGGGGACAGGGGGCCTTGAGTGGCTACACCTTC.